The source of this T cell receptor beta chain is a study of CD8 T cells in ankylosing spondylitis. This clonotype has a count of ten or more. TCRdb analysed the 5' RACE reads with MiXCR anew, one entry per CDR3 protein. Of about 42,000 distinct CDR3 sequences in the sample, around 2.9% were seen once. The CDR3 extends over 15 amino acids. CDR1 and CDR2 (germline): SGDLS, YYNGEE. With 4 bases removed from V and 9 bases from J, the gap between germline ends came to 20 bases. This chain uses TRBV9 with TRBJ2-1; the D gene could be TRBD1 or TRBD2 (5 bases each). Input material: blood, either unsorted or a sorted T cell fraction (not recorded which). This TCR came from a male donor with ankylosing spondylitis or in good health (not recorded which). DNA of the CDR3: TGTGCCAGCAGCAAACCTCCGGGACGCTCAAGTGAGCAGTTCTTC. It specifies CASSKPPGRSSEQFF.